What follows describes a single T cell receptor beta chain. Its cognate antigen is unknown. This sample is part of a study of cytomegalovirus exposure and HLA in healthy donors. Findings of the study overall: The availability of immune exposure information extended only to CMV serostatus. Among the sequence variants, a highly shared cluster was likely an artifact of sequencing.

From germline, CDR1 is SNHLY and CDR2 FYNNEI. The CDR3 contains 13 residues. V shed 6 bases and J shed 0 bases, with 8 bases lying between them. In the PCR, 60 Vbeta and 13 Jbeta primers were used. TCRdb keeps only in-frame clones here, not all; method: immunoSEQ multiplex PCR. This sample yields around 200,000 clones, of which over 65% are seen a single time; less than 20% belongs to the top ten. This clonotype originated in a man between 35 and 55 years old in good health and CMV-seronegative. This chain joins TRBV2 and TRBJ1-1; D might be TRBD1 (5 bases). The material sequenced was PBMCs. The CDR3 sequence is CASSGQLNTEAFF. CDR3 in DNA: TGTGCCAGCAGCGGACAATTGAACACTGAAGCTTTCTTT.